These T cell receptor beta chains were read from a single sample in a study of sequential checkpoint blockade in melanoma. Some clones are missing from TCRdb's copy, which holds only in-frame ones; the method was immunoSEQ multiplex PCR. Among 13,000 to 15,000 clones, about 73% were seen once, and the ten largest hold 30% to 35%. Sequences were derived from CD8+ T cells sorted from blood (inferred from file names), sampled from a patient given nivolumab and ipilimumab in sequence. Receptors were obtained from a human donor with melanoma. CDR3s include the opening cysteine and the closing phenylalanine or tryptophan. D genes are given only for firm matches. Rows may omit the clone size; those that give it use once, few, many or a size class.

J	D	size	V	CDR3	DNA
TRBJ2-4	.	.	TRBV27	CASSFGGLVAAKNIQYF	TGTGCCAGCAGTTTTGGAGGATTAGTCGCTGCCAAAAACATTCAGTACTTC
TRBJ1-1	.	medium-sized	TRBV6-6	CASSYGSEHTEAFF	TGTGCCAGCAGTTACGGAAGCGAACACACTGAAGCTTTCTTT
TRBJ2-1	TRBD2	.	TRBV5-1	CASSFDTRTSRVDEQFF	TGCGCCAGCAGCTTCGATACTAGGACTAGCCGCGTGGATGAGCAGTTCTTC
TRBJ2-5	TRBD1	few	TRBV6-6	CASSANDRVGETQYF	TGTGCCAGCAGCGCAAACGACAGGGTGGGTGAGACCCAGTACTTC
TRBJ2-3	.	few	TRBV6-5	CASSYYRELTDTQYF	TGTGCCAGCAGTTATTATAGGGAGCTAACAGATACGCAGTATTTT
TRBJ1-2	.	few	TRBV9	CASSVDDSIYGYTF	TGTGCCAGCAGCGTAGACGACAGTATCTATGGCTACACCTTC
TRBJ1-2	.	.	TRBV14	CASSPGVLGYGYTF	TGTGCCAGCAGCCCAGGGGTTTTGGGCTATGGCTACACCTTC
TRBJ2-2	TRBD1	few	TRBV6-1	CASGQGEVTGELFF	TGTGCCAGCGGACAGGGCGAGGTCACCGGGGAGCTGTTTTTT
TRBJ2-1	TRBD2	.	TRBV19	CASSVSGRTYNEQFF	TGTGCCAGTAGTGTTAGCGGGAGGACCTACAATGAGCAGTTCTTC
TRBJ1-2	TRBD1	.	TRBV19	CASSPRTGANYGYTF	TGTGCCAGTAGTCCCCGGACAGGGGCTAACTATGGCTACACCTTC
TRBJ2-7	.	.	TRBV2	CASSEGQFYEQYF	TGTGCCAGCAGTGAAGGCCAGTTTTACGAGCAGTACTTC
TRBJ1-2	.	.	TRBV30	CAWSVRGVGYGYTF	TGTGCCTGGAGTGTACGAGGTGTTGGCTATGGCTACACCTTC
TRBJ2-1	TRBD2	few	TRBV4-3	CASSEGTSGFNEQFF	TGCGCCAGCAGCGAAGGGACTAGCGGATTCAATGAGCAGTTCTTC
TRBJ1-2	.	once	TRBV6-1	CASREITDRDHYGYTF	TGTGCCAGCAGAGAAATCACGGACAGAGACCATTATGGCTACACCTTC
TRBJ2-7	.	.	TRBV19	CASSDTGRVGSTDEQYF	TGTGCCAGTAGTGACACAGGGAGGGTCGGCTCTACTGACGAGCAGTACTTC
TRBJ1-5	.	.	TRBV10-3	CAISVGTGEPQHF	TGTGCCATCAGTGTGGGGACTGGGGAGCCCCAGCATTTT
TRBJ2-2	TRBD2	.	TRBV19	CASSPGLGRVLSEGLNTGELFF	TGTGCCAGTAGTCCCGGATTAGGGCGGGTACTGAGCGAGGGACTAAACACCGGGGAGCTGTTTTTT
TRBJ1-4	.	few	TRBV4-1	CASSHPSGGGYEKLFF	TGCGCCAGCAGCCACCCGAGCGGGGGAGGCTATGAAAAACTGTTTTTT
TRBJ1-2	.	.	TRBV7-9	CASSLEQSISYGYTF	TGTGCCAGCAGCTTAGAACAGTCTATCAGCTATGGCTACACCTTC
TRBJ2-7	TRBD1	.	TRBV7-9	CASSPGGYEQYF	TGTGCCAGCAGCCCAGGGGGCTACGAGCAGTACTTC
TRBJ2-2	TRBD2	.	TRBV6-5	CASSFLAGGAGELFF	TGTGCCAGCAGTTTTCTAGCGGGAGGGGCCGGGGAGCTGTTTTTT
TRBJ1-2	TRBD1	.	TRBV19	CASSIGTGLNYGYTF	TGTGCCAGTAGTATCGGGACAGGGCTGAACTATGGCTACACCTTC
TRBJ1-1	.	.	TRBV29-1	CSVNPAGPGTAAFF	TGCAGCGTTAACCCTGCGGGGCCCGGTACTGCAGCTTTCTTT
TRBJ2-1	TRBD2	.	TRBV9	CASTNSGRPYNEQFF	TGTGCCAGCACCAACAGCGGGAGGCCCTACAATGAGCAGTTCTTC
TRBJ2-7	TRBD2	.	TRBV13	CASSLGLAGTYEQYF	TGTGCCAGCAGCTTAGGACTAGCGGGGACCTACGAGCAGTACTTC
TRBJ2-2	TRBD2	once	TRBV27	CASSYPGLAGTGELFF	TGTGCCAGCAGTTACCCAGGACTAGCGGGAACCGGGGAGCTGTTTTTT
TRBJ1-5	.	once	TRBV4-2	CASSEGEGQPQHF	TGTGCCAGCAGTGAGGGGGAGGGCCAGCCCCAGCATTTT
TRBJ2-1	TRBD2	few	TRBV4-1	CASSQGTSGANEQFF	TGTGCCAGCAGCCAGGGGACTAGCGGGGCCAATGAGCAGTTCTTC
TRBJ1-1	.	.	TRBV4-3	CASSQDSGTEAFF	TGCGCCAGCAGCCAAGATTCAGGGACTGAAGCTTTCTTT
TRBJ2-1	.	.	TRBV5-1	CASSLPSNEQFF	TGCGCCAGCAGCTTGCCCAGCAATGAGCAGTTCTTC
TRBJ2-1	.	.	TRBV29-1	CSACLAAGVNEQFF	TGCAGCGCCTGTCTAGCGGCAGGGGTCAATGAGCAGTTCTTC
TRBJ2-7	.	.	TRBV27	CASSSRQNPWKQYF	TGTGCCAGCAGTTCGAGACAGAACCCCTGGAAGCAGTACTTC
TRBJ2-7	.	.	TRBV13	CASSYRAGGMWYEQYF	TGTGCCAGCAGCTATCGAGCAGGGGGGATGTGGTACGAGCAGTACTTC
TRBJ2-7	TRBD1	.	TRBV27	CASSFAGGHEQYF	TGTGCCAGCAGTTTCGCAGGGGGCCACGAGCAGTACTTC